What follows describes a single T cell receptor (beta chain). The sample holds a few counts of this clonotype. Its antigen is not yet known. No much larger clone exists at a distance of one base, and base qualities are not known. Full-length TCR variable regions were amplified by 5' RACE PCR with constant-region reverse primers, followed by semi-nested PCR with Nested Universal Primer A. The ReliaPrep RNA Cell Miniprep System was used to extract total RNA, which was then reverse transcribed into 5'RACE-ready cDNA with the SMARTer RACE 5'/3' Kit. An Illumina MiSeq was used to sequence the full-length TCR alpha and beta libraries, which had been barcoded with multiplex adaptors. As for the original processing: Sequencing data were pooled across the five patients for each of nine subset-tissue groups and compared by unsupervised clustering of TCR gene usage. The Morisita-Horn index was used to calculate repertoire similarity, with shared sequences weighted according to their contribution to each repertoire. In-frame beta chains were kept once TCRdb had trimmed the public reads at Q25 with fastp and called clones with MiXCR. Identical CDR3 protein sequences are pooled into one entry, listed with their most common genes and DNA. The V and J calls shown here were made by TCRdb, not taken from the authors' results. This sample has approximately 21,000 distinct CDR3 sequences in its table, and about 30% of those were observed once. 2% to 2.5% of the sample is taken by the ten largest.

The record originates from a study (dated by TCRdb to between 2015 and 2017). Study-wide context: The study tested whether tumor-infiltrating Tregs in breast cancer are recruited from blood Tregs or converted in situ from other CD4+ T cell subsets. Points the paper makes about the study in general: Rather than covering whole repertoires, validation in the larger cohort was restricted to a single TCR beta V-J rearrangement. The TCR alpha and beta sequences of tumor-infiltrating Tregs showed the greatest overlap with tumor naive CD4+ T cells, followed by blood naive CD4+ T cells. In terms of TCR gene usage, tumor memory CD4+ T cells clustered together with blood and lymph node memory CD4+ cells, as well as with lymph node naive CD4+ cells.

The Miltenyi Naive CD4+ T Cell Isolation kit was used to purify naive CD4+ T cells, and Tregs were depleted with CD25 microbeads. Tregs, naive and memory CD4+ T cells from tumor, blood and ipsilateral draining lymph nodes of about five breast cancer patients underwent full-length TCR alpha and beta sequencing. Tumor tissue and lymph nodes obtained from ipsilateral axillary dissection were perfused with PBS, minced and then digested with collagenase I and hyaluronidase. A purity exceeding 90% was confirmed by FACS for the sorted cell populations. The sequence was obtained from a female donor with breast cancer. Input material: tumor-infiltrating naive CD4+ T cells sorted from the breast tumor. Read against the paper, the sample's cell subset or site label means: naive CD4+ T cells, CD4+CD45RA+CD25-.

The DNA reads as follows: TGTGCCAGCAGTTTAGGTGGGACTGTGCCCCAGCATTTT. This sequence encodes CASSLGGTVPQHF. The chain is encoded by TRBV6-5 joined to TRBJ1-5, with TRBD1 tentatively as D gene (5 bases match). The trim is 4 bases for V and 9 bases for J, with a gap of 13 bases between the germline ends. The CDR3 covers 13 residues, taking in both the cysteine and the phenylalanine. Just CDR3 DNA is preserved here, 39 bases in frame from base 1. CDR1 and CDR2, looked up from the germline V gene, are MNHEY and SVGAGI.